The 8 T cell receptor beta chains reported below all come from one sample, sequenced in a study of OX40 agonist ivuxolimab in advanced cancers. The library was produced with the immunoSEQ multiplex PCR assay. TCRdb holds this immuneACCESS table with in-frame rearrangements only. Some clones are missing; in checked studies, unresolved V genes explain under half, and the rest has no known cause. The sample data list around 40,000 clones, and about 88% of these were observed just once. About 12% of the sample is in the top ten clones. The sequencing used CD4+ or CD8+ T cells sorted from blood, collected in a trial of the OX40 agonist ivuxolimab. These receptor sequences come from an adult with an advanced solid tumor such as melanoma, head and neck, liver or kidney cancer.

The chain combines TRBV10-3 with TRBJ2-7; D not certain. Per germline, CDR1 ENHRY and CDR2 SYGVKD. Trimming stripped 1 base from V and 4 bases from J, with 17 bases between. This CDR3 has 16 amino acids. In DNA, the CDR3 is TGTGCCATCAGTGAGTACCCGACCCCAAAGGCTTACGAGCAGTACTTC. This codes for CAISEYPTPKAYEQYF.

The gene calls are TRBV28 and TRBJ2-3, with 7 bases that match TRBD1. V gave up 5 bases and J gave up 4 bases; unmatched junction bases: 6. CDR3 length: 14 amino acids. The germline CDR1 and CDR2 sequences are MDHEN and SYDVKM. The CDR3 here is CASSLRDSSDTQYF. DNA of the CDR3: TGTGCCAGCAGTCTCCGGGACAGCTCAGATACGCAGTATTTT.

The CDR3 DNA reads TGTGCCAGCAGCAGTCGGTTGGAGAACAACGAGCAGTACTTC. Translated: CASSSRLENNEQYF. The chain couples TRBV7-9 to TRBJ2-7, with D unresolved. Germline V gene lookup returns CDR1 SEHNR and CDR2 FQNEAQ (reference sequence). This CDR3 spans 14 amino acids. V was clipped by 5 bases and J by 5 bases, with 16 bases between them.

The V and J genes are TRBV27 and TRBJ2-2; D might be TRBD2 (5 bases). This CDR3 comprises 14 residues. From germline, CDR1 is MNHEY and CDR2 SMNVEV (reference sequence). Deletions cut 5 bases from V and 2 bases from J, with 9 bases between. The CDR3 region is CASSLGVNTGELFF. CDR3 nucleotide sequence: TGTGCCAGCAGTCTCGGGGTTAACACCGGGGAGCTGTTTTTT.

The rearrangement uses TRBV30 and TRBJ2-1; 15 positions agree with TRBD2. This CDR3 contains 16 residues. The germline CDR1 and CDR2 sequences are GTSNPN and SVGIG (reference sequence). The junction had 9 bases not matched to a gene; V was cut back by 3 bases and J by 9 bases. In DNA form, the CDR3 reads TGTGCCTGGAGCCCACGGACTAGCGGGGGGGTCGCTGAGCAGTTCTTC. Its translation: CAWSPRTSGGVAEQFF. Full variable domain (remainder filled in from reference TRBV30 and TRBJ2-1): SQTIHQWPATLVQPVGSPLSLECTVEGTSNPNLYWYRQAAGRGLQLLFYSVGIGQISSEVPQNLSASRPQDRQFILSSKKLLLSDSGFYLCAWSPRTSGGVAEQFFGPGTRLTVL.

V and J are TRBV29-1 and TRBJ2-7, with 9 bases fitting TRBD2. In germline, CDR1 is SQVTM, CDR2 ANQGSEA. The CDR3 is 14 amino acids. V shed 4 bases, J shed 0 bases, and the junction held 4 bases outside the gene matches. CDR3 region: CSVVSGGLSYEQYF. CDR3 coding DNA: TGCAGCGTTGTTAGCGGGGGCCTCTCCTACGAGCAGTACTTC.

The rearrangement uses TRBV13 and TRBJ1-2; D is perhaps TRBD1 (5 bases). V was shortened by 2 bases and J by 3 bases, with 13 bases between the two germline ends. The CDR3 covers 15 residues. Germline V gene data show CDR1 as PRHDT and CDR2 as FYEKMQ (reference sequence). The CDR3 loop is CASSLIGGGDYGYTF. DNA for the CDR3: TGTGCCAGCAGCTTAATTGGGGGTGGCGACTATGGCTACACCTTC.

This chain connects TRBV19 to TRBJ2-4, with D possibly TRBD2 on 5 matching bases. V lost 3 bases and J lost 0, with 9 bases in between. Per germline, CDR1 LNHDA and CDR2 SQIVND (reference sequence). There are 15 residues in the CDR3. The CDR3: CASSIKAVAKNIQYF. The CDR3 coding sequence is TGTGCCAGTAGTATTAAAGCGGTAGCCAAAAACATTCAGTACTTC.